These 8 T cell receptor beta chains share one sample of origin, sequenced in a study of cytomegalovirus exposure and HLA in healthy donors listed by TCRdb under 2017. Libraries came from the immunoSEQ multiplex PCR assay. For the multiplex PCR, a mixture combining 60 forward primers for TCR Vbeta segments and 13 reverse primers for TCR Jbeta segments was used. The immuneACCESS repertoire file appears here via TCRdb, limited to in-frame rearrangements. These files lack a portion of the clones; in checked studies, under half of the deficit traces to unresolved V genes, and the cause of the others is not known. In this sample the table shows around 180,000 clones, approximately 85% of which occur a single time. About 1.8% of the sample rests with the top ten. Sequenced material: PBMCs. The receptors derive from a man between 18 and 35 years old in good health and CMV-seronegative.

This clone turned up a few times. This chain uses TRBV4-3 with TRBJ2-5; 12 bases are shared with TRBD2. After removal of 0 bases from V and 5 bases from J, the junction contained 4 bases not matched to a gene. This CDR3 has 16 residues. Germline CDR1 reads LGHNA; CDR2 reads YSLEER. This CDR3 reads CASSQDPSGGAETQYF. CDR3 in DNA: TGCGCCAGCAGCCAAGACCCTAGCGGGGGGGCTGAGACCCAGTACTTC.

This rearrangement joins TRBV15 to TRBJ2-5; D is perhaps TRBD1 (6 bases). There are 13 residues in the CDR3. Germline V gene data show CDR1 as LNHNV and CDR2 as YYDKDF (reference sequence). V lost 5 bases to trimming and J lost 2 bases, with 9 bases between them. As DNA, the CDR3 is TGTGCCACCAGCTCGGACAGTCAAGAGACCCAGTACTTC. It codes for CATSSDSQETQYF.

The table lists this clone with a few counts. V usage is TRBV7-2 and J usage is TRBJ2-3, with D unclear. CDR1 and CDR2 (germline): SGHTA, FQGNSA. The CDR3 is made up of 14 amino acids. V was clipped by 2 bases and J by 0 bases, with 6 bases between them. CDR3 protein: CASSLYSSTDTQYF. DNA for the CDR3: TGTGCCAGCAGCTTATACAGTAGCACAGATACGCAGTATTTT. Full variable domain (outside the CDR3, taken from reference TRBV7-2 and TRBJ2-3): GAGVSQSPSNKVTEKGKDVELRCDPISGHTALYWYRQSLGQGLEFLIYFQGNSAPDKSGLPSDRFSAERTGGSVSTLTIQRTQQEDSAVYLCASSLYSSTDTQYFGPGTRLTVL.

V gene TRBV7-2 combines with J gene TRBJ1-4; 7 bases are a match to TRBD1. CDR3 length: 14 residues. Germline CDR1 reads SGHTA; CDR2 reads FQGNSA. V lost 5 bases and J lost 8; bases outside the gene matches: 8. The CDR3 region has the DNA TGTGCCAGCAGCCCGGGACAGAGGAGGGAAAAACTGTTTTTT. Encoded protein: CASSPGQRREKLFF.

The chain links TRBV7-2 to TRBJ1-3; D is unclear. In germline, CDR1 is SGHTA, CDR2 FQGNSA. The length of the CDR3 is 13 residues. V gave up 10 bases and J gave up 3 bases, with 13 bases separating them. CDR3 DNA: TGTGCCACCTTACCCAGCGGTGGAAACACCATATATTTT. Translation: CATLPSGGNTIYF.

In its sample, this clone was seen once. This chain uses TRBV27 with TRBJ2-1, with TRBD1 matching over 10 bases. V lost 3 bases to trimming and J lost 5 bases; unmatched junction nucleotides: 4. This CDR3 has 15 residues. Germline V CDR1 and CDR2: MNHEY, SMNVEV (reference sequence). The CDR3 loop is CASSFSDRGHNEQFF. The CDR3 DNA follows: TGTGCCAGCAGTTTCAGTGACAGGGGGCACAATGAGCAGTTCTTC.

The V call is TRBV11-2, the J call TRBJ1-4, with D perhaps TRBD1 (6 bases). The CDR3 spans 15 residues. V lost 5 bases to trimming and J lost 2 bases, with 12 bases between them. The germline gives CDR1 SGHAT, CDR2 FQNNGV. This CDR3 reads CASSSSGVTNEKLFF. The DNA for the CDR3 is TGTGCCAGCAGCAGCTCAGGGGTTACTAATGAAAAACTGTTTTTT.

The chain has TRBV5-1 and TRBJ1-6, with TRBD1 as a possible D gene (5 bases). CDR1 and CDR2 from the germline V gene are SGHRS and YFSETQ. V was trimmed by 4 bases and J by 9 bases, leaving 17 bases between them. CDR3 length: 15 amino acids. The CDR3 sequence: CASSLGLGGSSPLHF. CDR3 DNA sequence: TGCGCCAGCAGCCTCGGTCTCGGGGGGAGTTCACCCCTCCACTTT.